The subject of this entry is one TCR beta chain. The record originates from a study of T cell changes during pregnancy in multiple sclerosis. Looked up from germline, CDR1 is PRHDT and CDR2 is FYEKMQ (reference sequence). V was trimmed by 2 bases and J by 2 bases, leaving 9 bases between them. The CDR3 extends over 14 amino acids. Generated by immunoSEQ multiplex PCR, the TCRdb table keeps only in-frame clones and is missing some. The sample consists of tens of thousands of clones, roughly 87% of them appearing once. The specimen comprised CD4+ T cells from peripheral blood mononuclear cells, sampled in the first trimester of pregnancy. This TCR came from a female donor with multiple sclerosis, enrolled in a pregnancy study. The rearrangement uses TRBV13 and TRBJ1-2; D not resolved. The CDR3 nucleotides are TGTGCCAGCAGCTTAAATGGCAGAAACTATGGCTACACCTTC. Its protein is CASSLNGRNYGYTF. Full variable domain (outside the CDR3, taken from reference TRBV13 and TRBJ1-2): AAGVIQSPRHLIKEKRETATLKCYPIPRHDTVYWYQQGPGQDPQFLISFYEKMQSDKGSIPDRFSAQQFSDYHSELNMSSLELGDSALYFCASSLNGRNYGYTFGSGTRLTVV.